This passage covers 27 T cell receptor beta chains from one sample sequenced in a study of T cells after yellow fever vaccination. TCRdb re-called the 5' RACE reads with MiXCR, one entry per CDR3 protein. The sample lists over 110,000 distinct CDR3 sequences; roughly 8.2% were seen once. Sequencing was performed on CD4+ T cells sorted from PBMCs, taken 5 days after the yellow fever booster vaccination. Every receptor here comes from a man younger than 40 who received the YFV17D yellow fever vaccine.

V usage is TRBV20-1 and J usage is TRBJ2-1; TRBD2 is a possible D gene (6 bases). There are 16 residues in the CDR3. Germline assignment: CDR1 DFQATT and CDR2 SNEGSKA (reference sequence). The CDR3 reads CSLYSTLAGLYNEQFF. The CDR3 nucleotides are TGCAGCCTCTATTCTACCCTCGCGGGGCTTTACAATGAGCAGTTCTTC.

This clonotype was recorded at least ten times. CDR3 amino acids: CASSFPTGGKETQYF. CDR3 in DNA: TGTGCCAGCAGCTTCCCCACAGGGGGGAAAGAGACCCAGTACTTC. The rearrangement joins TRBV5-5 to TRBJ2-5; TRBD1 agrees at 8 bases. This CDR3 is 15 amino acids long. Germline V lookup: CDR1 SGHKS, CDR2 YYEKEE (reference sequence). V shed 2 bases, J shed 3 bases, and the junction held 6 bases outside the gene matches.

The table lists this clonotype with many counts. The chain recombines TRBV12-3 or TRBV12-4 with TRBJ1-3; D uncertain. V shed 5 bases and J shed 0 bases, with 8 bases lying between them. The CDR3 has 14 amino acids. CDR3 sequence (DNA): TGTGCCAGCAGTCCCGCAGCCTCTGGAAACACCATATATTTT. This sequence encodes CASSPAASGNTIYF.

The chain joins TRBV10-2 to TRBJ2-7; 9 bases fit TRBD1. The CDR3 is made up of 15 amino acids. CDR1 and CDR2 from the germline V gene are WSHSY and SAAADI. J lost 2 bases, V lost 8 bases, and 10 bases had no gene match. The CDR3 spells CASFGWDREPYEQYF. CDR3 DNA: TGCGCCAGCTTCGGTTGGGACAGGGAGCCCTACGAGCAGTACTTC.

This clonotype showed up many times. V and J are TRBV5-1 and TRBJ2-1, with D unresolved. Trimming shortened V by 4 bases and J by 2 bases, and 13 bases separated the two germline ends. Germline V CDR1 and CDR2: SGHRS, YFSETQ. The CDR3 sequence is 15 residues long. The CDR3 sequence: CASSVDSPTYNEQFF. The DNA for the CDR3 is TGCGCCAGCAGCGTTGACTCCCCTACCTACAATGAGCAGTTCTTC.

This clonotype was counted ten times or more. J is TRBJ1-1 and V is TRBV20-1; no definite D call. Trimming left V 6 bases short and J 0 bases short, with 8 bases between. The CDR3 is 12 amino acids. The V gene's germline CDR1 is DFQATT and CDR2 SNEGSKA (reference sequence). The CDR3 DNA reads TGCAGTGCGGAGGGAGTGAACACTGAAGCTTTCTTT. It specifies CSAEGVNTEAFF.

The sample holds many counts of this clonotype. The chain has TRBV29-1 and TRBJ2-7; D remains unclear. V lost 3 bases and J 2 bases, leaving 8 bases between the germline ends. Germline V lookup: CDR1 SQVTM, CDR2 ANQGSEA. This CDR3 has 12 residues. The CDR3 DNA follows: TGCAGCGTTGACAGTGGTACCTACGAGCAGTACTTC. Encoded protein: CSVDSGTYEQYF.

This clonotype was seen repeatedly, ten times or more. V and J are TRBV20-1 and TRBJ2-3, with TRBD2 matching over 8 bases. Trimming cost V 6 bases and J 9 bases; bases outside gene matches: 14. From germline, CDR1 is DFQATT and CDR2 SNEGSKA (reference sequence). This CDR3 has 14 residues. The CDR3 DNA reads TGCAGTGCCCGAAGAGCGGGAGATGTTTCGACGCAGTATTTT. Amino acids: CSARRAGDVSTQYF.

This clonotype was detected many times. This sequence joins TRBV25-1 and TRBJ2-5, with 7 bases aligning to TRBD2. Germline CDR1 is MGHDK and CDR2 is SYGVNS. CDR3 length: 14 residues. With V trimmed by 6 bases and J by 3 bases, 7 bases remained unmatched. CDR3 DNA: TGTGCCAGCAGGACGGCAGGGACTAAAGAGACCCAGTACTTC. This gives the protein CASRTAGTKETQYF. The complete variable domain, with remaining parts taken from reference TRBV25-1 and TRBJ2-5, reads EADIYQTPRYLVIGTGKKITLECSQTMGHDKMYWYQQDPGMELHLIHYSYGVNSTEKGDLSSESTVSRIRTEHFPLTLESARPSHTSQYLCASRTAGTKETQYFGPGTRLLVL.

This clonotype was seen at least ten times. This rearrangement joins TRBV9 to TRBJ2-6, with TRBD1 matching over 10 bases. Unmatched junction bases numbered 7, after V lost 4 bases and J lost 0 bases. CDR1 SGDLS and CDR2 YYNGEE come from the germline V gene. The CDR3 is made up of 18 amino acids. CDR3 sequence (DNA): TGTGCCAGCAGCCCAGGGGGACAGGGGTACTCTGGGGCCAACGTCCTGACTTTC. This encodes CASSPGGQGYSGANVLTF.

This clonotype showed up many times. The V and J genes are TRBV2 and TRBJ2-1; 9 bases agree with TRBD2. The CDR3 is made up of 14 amino acids. The germline CDR1 and CDR2 sequences are SNHLY and FYNNEI. The ends lost 4 bases at V and 9 bases at J; junction bases unmatched: 7. The CDR3 spells CASSGSGRLSEQFF. The CDR3 region has the DNA TGTGCCAGCAGTGGGAGCGGGAGGTTGAGTGAGCAGTTCTTC. The whole variable domain, remainder taken from reference TRBV2 and TRBJ2-1, is EPEVTQTPSHQVTQMGQEVILRCVPISNHLYFYWYRQILGQKVEFLVSFYNNEISEKSEIFDDQFSVERPDGSNFTLKIRSTKLEDSAMYFCASSGSGRLSEQFFGPGTRLTVL.

This clonotype was detected many times. V is TRBV12-3 or TRBV12-4 and J is TRBJ2-1; 13 positions agree with TRBD2. CDR3 length: 17 amino acids. The V and J ends lost 6 bases and 0 bases, in that order; junction bases with no gene match: 5. CDR3 amino acids: CASRAGTSGTSYNEQFF. The CDR3 DNA sequence: TGTGCCAGCAGGGCCGGGACTAGCGGGACCTCCTACAATGAGCAGTTCTTC.

This clonotype was detected ten times or more. The V call is TRBV25-1, the J call TRBJ2-1; TRBD2 aligns across 9 bases. J gave up 0 bases and V 3 bases, and 6 bases lay outside the gene matches. This CDR3 has 17 residues. Germline CDR1 is MGHDK and CDR2 is SYGVNS. CDR3 residues: CASSDYSSGSSYNEQFF. Here the CDR3 DNA reads TGTGCCAGCAGTGACTATAGTAGCGGGAGCTCCTACAATGAGCAGTTCTTC. Looking up the rest from reference TRBV25-1 and TRBJ2-1 gives the full variable domain: EADIYQTPRYLVIGTGKKITLECSQTMGHDKMYWYQQDPGMELHLIHYSYGVNSTEKGDLSSESTVSRIRTEHFPLTLESARPSHTSQYLCASSDYSSGSSYNEQFFGPGTRLTVL.

This clonotype was seen at least ten times. V gene TRBV7-2 combines with J gene TRBJ1-1; D not resolved. Looked up from germline, CDR1 is SGHTA and CDR2 is FQGNSA. Trimming left V 5 bases short and J 5 bases short, with 9 bases between. The CDR3 is 12 amino acids. The CDR3: CASSPGPTEAFF. CDR3 in DNA: TGTGCCAGCAGCCCCGGACCAACTGAAGCTTTCTTT.

This clonotype was recorded at least ten times. The chain couples TRBV7-2 to TRBJ2-2; 8 positions match TRBD2. The CDR3 totals 16 residues. J lost 1 base, V lost 6 bases, and 7 bases had no gene match. Germline V gene sequence: CDR1 SGHTA, CDR2 FQGNSA. CDR3 sequence: CASSPGLAKNTGELFF. CDR3 in DNA: TGTGCCAGCAGTCCCGGACTAGCAAAGAACACCGGGGAGCTGTTTTTT.

This clonotype has just a few counts. The chain joins TRBV4-3 to TRBJ1-6; D unresolved. CDR3 length equals 20 residues. The germline CDR1 and CDR2 sequences are LGHNA and YSLEER. Trimming pared 3 bases from V and 4 bases from J, leaving 25 bases between. The CDR3 nucleotides read TGCGCCAGCAGCCAGGCCGGACCCAAGGGCCTGGCGGTGTATAATTCACCCCTCCACTTT. Amino acid sequence: CASSQAGPKGLAVYNSPLHF.

This clonotype was picked up many times. The genes are TRBV7-3 and TRBJ2-7; maybe TRBD2 (6 bases). The CDR3 is 15 residues long. CDR1 is SGHTA, CDR2 FQGTGA, per germline. Trimming stripped 0 bases from V and 3 bases from J, with 12 bases between. DNA for the CDR3: TGTGCCAGCAGCTTAACATACGGGAGCCACTACGAGCAGTACTTC. This gives the protein CASSLTYGSHYEQYF.

This clonotype was counted many times. The CDR3 loop reads CASSLARQGSEQYF. CDR3 bases: TGTGCCAGCAGCTTAGCAAGACAGGGTTCCGAGCAGTACTTC. V and J are TRBV7-8 and TRBJ2-7, with 7 bases fitting TRBD1. There are 14 residues in the CDR3. Germline assignment: CDR1 SGHVS and CDR2 FQNEAQ. V lost 0 bases, J lost 6 bases, and 5 bases stayed unmatched.

In its sample, this clonotype was seen many times. The rearrangement links TRBV28 to TRBJ2-7; 9 positions agree with TRBD1. Germline V gene lookup returns CDR1 MDHEN and CDR2 SYDVKM. V was pared by 7 bases and J by 3 bases, with 7 bases of the junction left unmatched. There are 14 residues in the CDR3. As DNA, the CDR3 is TGTGCCAGCATCTCGGGACAGGGTTACTACGAGCAGTACTTC. It specifies CASISGQGYYEQYF.

This clonotype was counted many times. V and J are TRBV10-3 and TRBJ2-7; 8 bases agree with TRBD2. Germline V CDR1 and CDR2: ENHRY, SYGVKD. CDR3 length: 15 amino acids. The V and J ends lost 3 bases and 0 bases, in that order; junction bases with no gene match: 4. The CDR3 DNA reads TGTGCCATCAGTGATACTAGCGGATTCTCCTACGAGCAGTACTTC. Translated: CAISDTSGFSYEQYF.

On this clonotype: A much more abundant neighbour one base away suggests this may be a read error. The V call is TRBV4-3, the J call TRBJ2-5; 14 bases map to TRBD2. This CDR3 has 16 residues. CDR1 and CDR2 from the germline V gene are LGHNA and YSLEER. The CDR3 sequence: CGSSQGTSGSGETQYF. DNA of the CDR3: TGCGGCAGCAGCCAAGGGACTAGCGGGAGTGGGGAGACCCAGTACTTC.

This clonotype has a count of ten or more. V gene TRBV9 combines with J gene TRBJ2-7; 9 nucleotides line up with TRBD2. V gave up 4 bases and J gave up 6 bases; unmatched junction bases: 5. The germline V gene encodes CDR1 SGDLS and CDR2 YYNGEE. The CDR3 runs to 13 residues. The CDR3 coding sequence is TGTGCCAGCAGCACAATAGCGGGAGCCGAGCAGTACTTC. Protein sequence: CASSTIAGAEQYF.

This clonotype was found many times. CDR3 residues: CASSLVGGDGYTF. CDR3 DNA sequence: TGTGCCAGCAGCTTAGTGGGAGGTGATGGCTACACCTTC. The V and J genes are TRBV7-6 and TRBJ1-2; D unresolved. The CDR3 runs to 13 residues. V was pared by 1 base and J by 6 bases, with 9 bases between. Germline loops: CDR1 SGHVS, CDR2 FNYEAQ. The full variable domain, its missing parts supplied by reference TRBV7-6 and TRBJ1-2, is GAGVSQSPRYKVTKRGQDVALRCDPISGHVSLYWYRQALGQGPEFLTYFNYEAQQDKSGLPNDRFSAERPEGSISTLTIQRTEQRDSAMYRCASSLVGGDGYTFGSGTRLTVV.

This clonotype was recorded many times. V gene TRBV5-1 combines with J gene TRBJ2-1; TRBD2 matches at 14 bases. The ends lost 4 bases at V and 7 bases at J; junction bases unmatched: 10. The CDR3 consists of 17 residues. Germline-derived CDR1 and CDR2 are SGHRS and YFSETQ. CDR3 residues: CASSDGGTSGSRNEQFF. The CDR3 DNA reads TGCGCCAGCAGCGATGGAGGGACTAGCGGGAGTCGTAATGAGCAGTTCTTC.

This clonotype was recorded many times. V gene TRBV20-1 combines with J gene TRBJ2-1, with TRBD1 matching over 11 bases. Trimming removed 3 bases from V and 8 bases from J; junction bases left unmatched: 3. Germline V gene data show CDR1 as DFQATT and CDR2 as SNEGSKA (reference sequence). The CDR3 has 13 amino acids. The CDR3 here is CSARGQGGDEQFF. The DNA of the CDR3 is TGCAGTGCTAGGGGACAGGGGGGGGATGAGCAGTTCTTC.

This clonotype was seen at least ten times. J is TRBJ2-3 and V is TRBV5-6; 7 bases fit TRBD2. Germline lookup yields CDR1 SGHDT and CDR2 YYEEEE. Unmatched junction bases numbered 6, after V lost 4 bases and J lost 4 bases. This CDR3 comprises 14 residues. The CDR3 DNA is TGTGCCAGCAGCCCCAGCGGGAAATCAGATACGCAGTATTTT. The encoded protein is CASSPSGKSDTQYF.

At least ten counts were recorded for this clonotype. The genes are TRBV3-1 and TRBJ2-3; 8 bases agree with TRBD2. Trimming took 1 base from V and 2 from J; bases not matched to a gene: 8. The CDR3 totals 17 residues. Germline-derived CDR1 and CDR2 are LGHDT and YNNKEL (reference sequence). Here the CDR3 DNA reads TGTGCCAGCAGCCAAGGGACTGCGGGAGGATTCACAGATACGCAGTATTTT. This translates into CASSQGTAGGFTDTQYF.